Presented here are 7 T cell receptor beta chains from one specimen sequenced in a study of blood T cell repertoires in COVID-19. Profiled with immunoSEQ multiplex PCR; TCRdb holds only in-frame clones, not every one. Of 150,000 or so clones in the sample, around 83% were seen once. Specimen: PBMCs or T cells enriched from blood (not recorded which). The receptors stem from a woman aged 45-65 years in a cohort exposed to, infected with or recovered from COVID-19 (not recorded which).

The chain has TRBV12-3 or TRBV12-4 and TRBJ2-1; D unclear. This CDR3 has 10 amino acids. V was trimmed by 5 bases and J by 9 bases, leaving 5 bases between them. CDR3 sequence: CASSGGEQFF. CDR3 bases: TGTGCCAGCAGTGGCGGTGAGCAGTTCTTC.

This sequence joins TRBV7-2 and TRBJ2-1; 9 bases line up with TRBD1. In germline, CDR1 is SGHTA, CDR2 FQGNSA. V lost 5 bases to trimming and J lost 4 bases; unmatched junction nucleotides: 3. The length of the CDR3 is 14 residues. The CDR3 region is CASSRDRVYNEQFF. As DNA, the CDR3 is TGTGCCAGCAGCCGGGACAGGGTTTACAATGAGCAGTTCTTC. Drawing the rest from reference TRBV7-2 and TRBJ2-1, the complete variable domain is GAGVSQSPSNKVTEKGKDVELRCDPISGHTALYWYRQSLGQGLEFLIYFQGNSAPDKSGLPSDRFSAERTGGSVSTLTIQRTQQEDSAVYLCASSRDRVYNEQFFGPGTRLTVL.

The gene calls are TRBV6-5 and TRBJ1-5; 10 bases match TRBD1. Germline V lookup: CDR1 MNHEY, CDR2 SVGAGI. V gave up 6 bases and J gave up 1 base; unmatched junction bases: 3. This CDR3 contains 15 residues. The CDR3 reads CASRTGGGSNQPQHF. The CDR3 region has the DNA TGTGCCAGCAGGACAGGGGGCGGCAGCAATCAGCCCCAGCATTTT.

The rearrangement joins TRBV19 to TRBJ1-6; perhaps TRBD1 as D (5 bases). CDR1 LNHDA and CDR2 SQIVND come from the germline V gene (reference sequence). The germline V and J ends were trimmed by 6 bases and 6 bases, with 12 bases remaining between them. The CDR3 runs 14 residues. The CDR3 DNA reads as TGTGCCAGTAGATCTCAGGGATCTAATTCACCCCTCCACTTT. Amino acid sequence: CASRSQGSNSPLHF.

A single count supports this clone. The chain joins TRBV19 to TRBJ2-7, with TRBD1 matching over 7 bases. The ends lost 1 base at V and 5 bases at J; junction bases unmatched: 2. The CDR3 has 13 amino acids. Per germline, CDR1 LNHDA and CDR2 SQIVND (reference sequence). Here the CDR3 reads CASSIGTGDEQYF. The CDR3 DNA reads TGTGCCAGTAGTATAGGAACAGGGGACGAGCAGTACTTC.

The V call is TRBV3-1 (or the pseudogene TRBV3-2), the J call TRBJ2-5, with 7 bases lining up with TRBD2. Germline V gene lookup returns CDR1 LGHDT and CDR2 YNNKEL (reference sequence). The V and J ends lost 11 bases and 5 bases, in that order; junction bases with no gene match: 14. CDR3 length: 14 residues. The CDR3 nucleotides are TGTGCCGGATCGGGGGGTGGAGGAGATGAGACCCAGTACTTC. This codes for CAGSGGGGDETQYF.

This chain joins TRBV7-9 and TRBJ2-3, with a tentative D call TRBD1 (6 bases). Trimming pared 2 bases from V and 0 bases from J, leaving 12 bases between. The CDR3 loop spans 16 amino acids. The germline V gene has CDR1 SEHNR and CDR2 FQNEAQ (reference sequence). The CDR3 loop reads CASSLSRGASTDTQYF. The CDR3 DNA sequence: TGTGCCAGCAGCTTAAGCAGGGGCGCTAGCACAGATACGCAGTATTTT. The full variable domain, with the rest looked up from reference TRBV7-9 and TRBJ2-3, is DTGVSQNPRHKITKRGQNVTFRCDPISEHNRLYWYRQTLGQGPEFLTYFQNEAQLEKSRLLSDRFSAERPKGSFSTLEIQRTEQGDSAMYLCASSLSRGASTDTQYFGPGTRLTVL.